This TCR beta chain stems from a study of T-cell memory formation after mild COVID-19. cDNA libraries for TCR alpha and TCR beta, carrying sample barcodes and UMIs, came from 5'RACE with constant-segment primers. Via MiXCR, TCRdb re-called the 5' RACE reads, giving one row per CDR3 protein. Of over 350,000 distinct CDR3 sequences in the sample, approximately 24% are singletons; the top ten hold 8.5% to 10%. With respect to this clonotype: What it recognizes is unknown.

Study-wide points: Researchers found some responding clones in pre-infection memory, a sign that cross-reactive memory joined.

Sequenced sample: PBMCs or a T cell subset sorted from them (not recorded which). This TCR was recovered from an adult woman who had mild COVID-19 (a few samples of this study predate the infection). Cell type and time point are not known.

CDR3 nucleotides: TGTGCCACCAGCAGAGTACACGGAACTAATGAAAAACTGTTTTTT. Translated: CATSRVHGTNEKLFF. The rearrangement uses TRBV15 and TRBJ1-4; D call uncertain. Germline CDR1 LNHNV, CDR2 YYDKDF (reference sequence). Trimming took off 1 base at V and 1 base at J, with 7 bases between the two ends. This CDR3 region has 15 residues. Drawing the rest from reference TRBV15 and TRBJ1-4, the complete variable domain is DAMVIQNPRYQVTQFGKPVTLSCSQTLNHNVMYWYQQKSSQAPKLLFHYYDKDFNNEADTPDNFQSRRPNTSFCFLDIRSPGLGDTAMYLCATSRVHGTNEKLFFGSGTQLSVL.